This T cell receptor beta chain stems from a study of cytotoxic CD8 clonotypes in ibrutinib-treated CLL. At the level of the study: Enrolment comprised around 11 relapsed/refractory and about 14 treatment-naive patients; about 18 were IGHV unmutated. Points from the study as a whole: Sustained-remission patients were sampled at one set of times and progressing patients at different ones. Circulating CD8+ T-cell counts were tracked by baseline clonality, which exceeded that of age-matched healthy donors.

TCRdb's table, derived via immunoSEQ multiplex PCR, lists solely in-frame clones and lacks some. The table has about 130,000 clones, roughly 83% seen once. With regard to this clone: Its antigen is not identified.

Trimming took 3 bases from V and 2 from J, leaving 11 bases between them. This CDR3 is 14 amino acids long. The V gene's germline CDR1 is SQVTM and CDR2 ANQGSEA. Specimen: PBMCs, collected after 12 months of ibrutinib treatment. The rearrangement uses TRBV29-1 and TRBJ2-1, with D tentatively TRBD2 (5 bases). This receptor was obtained from a human donor with chronic lymphocytic leukemia. This CDR3 is CSVELATAYNEQFF. Written as DNA, the CDR3 is TGCAGCGTTGAGCTAGCTACTGCCTACAATGAGCAGTTCTTC.